A single sample gave rise to the 9 T cell receptor beta chains below, sequenced in a study of blood T cell repertoires in COVID-19. Here immunoSEQ multiplex PCR was the method, and the copy in TCRdb shows in-frame clones only, minus some. This table holds some 390,000 clones, approximately 86% found once. The sample was peripheral blood. The receptor source for this set is a human donor in a cohort sampled during active COVID-19.

The rearrangement joins TRBV7-3 to TRBJ1-1; TRBD1 aligns across 9 bases. The CDR3 is made up of 16 amino acids. Germline V CDR1 and CDR2: SGHTA, FQGTGA. V shed 5 bases, J shed 2 bases, and the junction held 9 bases outside the gene matches. The CDR3 reads CASSPTGGRENTEAFF. DNA of the CDR3: TGTGCCAGCAGCCCGACAGGGGGTCGCGAAAACACTGAAGCTTTCTTT.

V is TRBV13 and J is TRBJ1-1; maybe TRBD1 (5 bases). V lost 4 bases, J lost 1 base, and 10 bases lay in between. CDR1 is PRHDT and CDR2 is FYEKMQ in the germline V gene (reference sequence). The CDR3 covers 14 residues. CDR3 in amino acids: CASSSDGGNTEAFF. In nucleotides, the CDR3 is TGTGCCAGCAGCTCGGACGGGGGGAACACTGAAGCTTTCTTT.

The chain joins TRBV10-2 to TRBJ1-5; D is ambiguous. This CDR3 has 12 amino acids. Germline CDR1 WSHSY, CDR2 SAAADI. Deletions cut 4 bases from V and 4 bases from J, with 5 bases between. CDR3 in amino acids: CASSAGNQPQHF. CDR3 sequence (DNA): TGCGCCAGCAGTGCGGGGAATCAGCCCCAGCATTTT.

The V gene is TRBV9, the J gene TRBJ2-2; no clear D gene. Trimming stripped 0 bases from V and 0 bases from J, with 15 bases between. CDR1 SGDLS and CDR2 YYNGEE come from the germline V gene. The CDR3 is 18 residues long. The CDR3 region has the DNA TGTGCCAGCAGCGTAGGCGCCAGGTTCTTCGCGAACACCGGGGAGCTGTTTTTT. Translated, it gives CASSVGARFFANTGELFF.

The CDR3 region is CSAVLSSYNEQFF. For the CDR3, the DNA is TGCAGCGCGGTTCTAAGCTCCTACAATGAGCAGTTCTTC. The V and J genes are TRBV29-1 and TRBJ2-1, with unresolved D. The CDR3 totals 13 residues. Germline V gene sequence: CDR1 SQVTM, CDR2 ANQGSEA. V lost 7 bases and J lost 0, with 10 bases in between.

The CDR3 loop reads CASSLDTSGDYEQYF. DNA of the CDR3: TGCGCCAGCAGCTTGGATACTAGCGGGGACTACGAGCAGTACTTC. V is TRBV5-1 and J is TRBJ2-7, with TRBD2 matching 10 bases. Germline V gene lookup returns CDR1 SGHRS and CDR2 YFSETQ. This CDR3 comprises 15 residues. Losses at the gene ends were 0 bases for V and 3 bases for J; bases not matched to a gene: 3.

This chain uses TRBV7-9 with TRBJ2-7; TRBD2 matches at 10 bases. Germline values: CDR1 SEHNR, CDR2 FQNEAQ (reference sequence). This CDR3 region has 17 residues. Trimming at V came to 6 bases and at J to 9 bases, leaving 20 bases not matched to a gene. The chain's CDR3 is CASRPQAPSGGAWVQYF. The DNA for the CDR3 is TGTGCCAGCAGACCACAGGCACCTAGCGGGGGTGCCTGGGTGCAGTACTTC.

This clone was found a few times. The CDR3 DNA follows: TGTGCCAGCAGCTTAACCGGGACAGGGCTTGGTTCACCCCTCCACTTT. As protein: CASSLTGTGLGSPLHF. J is TRBJ1-6 and V is TRBV7-8; 9 nucleotides align to TRBD1. The germline V gene has CDR1 SGHVS and CDR2 FQNEAQ. This CDR3 has 16 residues. V trimming: 2 bases; J trimming: 9 bases; junction bases outside the gene matches: 8.

The V call is TRBV11-3, the J call TRBJ1-1, with D possibly matching TRBD1 (5 bases). The CDR3 totals 13 residues. CDR1 SGHNT and CDR2 YENEEA come from the germline V gene. Deletions cut 2 bases from V and 1 base from J, with 5 bases between. Here the CDR3 reads CASSLTGNTEAFF. DNA of the CDR3: TGTGCCAGCAGCTTAACAGGGAACACTGAAGCTTTCTTT.